This is a list of T cell receptor beta chains from one sample in a study of PD-L1 blockade in urothelial cancer. Some clones are missing from TCRdb's copy, which holds only in-frame ones; the method was immunoSEQ multiplex PCR. Of 60,000 to 85,000 clones listed, 87% are singletons. This sample comprised PBMCs, obtained around atezolizumab (anti-PD-L1) treatment. Source of these receptors: a woman in her 70s with urothelial cancer. CDR3s include the opening cysteine and the closing phenylalanine or tryptophan. A D gene is named only where the DNA matches it firmly. The size of a clone is reported for some rows only, either as once, few or many, or as a class for expanded clones.

TRBD2,TRBV28,.,TRBJ2-1,CASRPTSGRGDEQFF,TGTGCCAGCAGGCCAACTAGCGGGAGAGGCGATGAGCAGTTCTTC
.,TRBV9,.,TRBJ2-7,CASSVDGGPYEQYF,TGTGCCAGCAGCGTAGATGGGGGCCCCTACGAGCAGTACTTC
TRBD1,TRBV9,.,TRBJ1-1,CASSVVDRGTEAFF,TGTGCCAGCAGCGTAGTTGACAGGGGCACTGAAGCTTTCTTT
.,TRBV7-2,.,TRBJ1-2,CASSYDPQRTTDGYTF,TGTGCCAGCAGCTACGACCCACAGCGGACCACGGATGGCTACACCTTC
TRBD1,TRBV10-2,.,TRBJ2-7,CASRQGTSYEQYF,TGCGCCAGCAGACAGGGGACCTCCTACGAGCAGTACTTC
TRBD2,TRBV6-1,few,TRBJ2-1,CASPGTSGTYNEQFF,TGTGCCAGCCCCGGGACTAGCGGGACCTACAATGAGCAGTTCTTC
.,TRBV11-2,.,TRBJ2-7,CASSLPFDEQYF,TGTGCCAGCAGCTTACCCTTTGACGAGCAGTACTTC
.,TRBV6-5,.,TRBJ1-2,CASSWGRTNYGYTF,TGTGCCAGCAGTTGGGGCCGAACCAACTATGGCTACACCTTC
TRBD1,TRBV15,.,TRBJ2-3,CATSRGDRGYTDTQYF,TGTGCCACCAGCAGAGGGGACAGGGGCTACACAGATACGCAGTATTTT
.,TRBV2,.,TRBJ1-4,CASRVQGIGEKLFF,TGTGCCAGCAGAGTACAGGGTATCGGGGAAAAACTGTTTTTT
TRBD1,TRBV6-6,.,TRBJ1-1,CASSYRTGLTEAFF,TGTGCCAGCAGTTACCGGACAGGCCTGACTGAAGCTTTCTTT
TRBD2,TRBV18,.,TRBJ2-1,CASSPMTSGKTEQFF,TGTGCCAGCTCACCGATGACTAGCGGGAAGACTGAGCAGTTCTTC
.,TRBV10-3,once,TRBJ2-7,CAIRNDDGAYEQYF,TGTGCCATCAGGAATGACGACGGAGCCTACGAGCAGTACTTC
TRBD2,TRBV5-6,.,TRBJ2-3,CASSRGLAASAGTQYF,TGTGCCAGCAGCAGGGGACTAGCGGCCTCAGCGGGTACGCAGTATTTT
TRBD1,TRBV5-1,.,TRBJ2-2,CASSWKGTDTGELFF,TGCGCCAGCAGCTGGAAGGGGACAGACACCGGGGAGCTGTTTTTT
TRBD1,TRBV5-1,.,TRBJ2-3,CASSLLGQDVDTQYF,TGCGCCAGCAGCTTGTTGGGACAGGATGTGGATACGCAGTATTTT
.,TRBV28,.,TRBJ1-3,CASSLVLGSSGNTIYF,TGTGCCAGCAGTTTGGTACTCGGGAGCTCTGGAAACACCATATATTTT
.,TRBV19,.,TRBJ1-3,CASSRLGSSGNTIYF,TGTGCCAGTAGTAGACTCGGTAGCTCTGGAAACACCATATATTTT
TRBD2,TRBV19,.,TRBJ2-7,CASRGSGMRYEQYF,TGTGCCAGTAGGGGTAGCGGGATGCGGTACGAGCAGTACTTC
TRBD2,TRBV5-1,.,TRBJ2-7,CASSLASGRFYEQYF,TGCGCCAGCAGCTTGGCTAGCGGGAGGTTCTACGAGCAGTACTTC
.,TRBV13,.,TRBJ2-7,CASSLLLSYEQYF,TGTGCCAGCAGCTTACTCCTCTCCTACGAGCAGTACTTC
TRBD2,TRBV19,.,TRBJ2-1,CASNDGGADEQFF,TGTGCCAGTAACGACGGGGGGGCCGATGAGCAGTTCTTC
.,TRBV2,.,TRBJ2-3,CASSADYPGTDTQYF,TGTGCCAGCAGTGCTGACTATCCTGGCACAGATACGCAGTATTTT
.,TRBV10-2,.,TRBJ2-1,CASIPSSYNEQFF,TGCGCCAGCATACCTAGCTCCTACAATGAGCAGTTCTTC
TRBD1,TRBV27,.,TRBJ1-4,CASRRGQATNEKLFF,TGTGCCAGCAGGAGGGGGCAGGCAACTAATGAAAAACTGTTTTTT
.,TRBV19,.,TRBJ1-1,CASSIRRGNTEAFF,TGTGCCAGTAGTATCAGGCGGGGGAACACTGAAGCTTTCTTT
.,TRBV5-1,.,TRBJ1-3,CASSPGGSFSGNTIYF,TGCGCCAGCAGCCCGGGGGGGTCCTTCTCTGGAAACACCATATATTTT
.,TRBV27,.,TRBJ2-5,CASSADSSLWETQYF,TGTGCCAGCAGTGCGGACAGCTCCCTTTGGGAGACCCAGTACTTC
TRBD1,TRBV27,.,TRBJ2-7,CASSYSGQGFREQYF,TGTGCCAGCAGTTATTCGGGACAGGGATTTCGCGAGCAGTACTTC
.,TRBV20-1,.,TRBJ2-7,CSVTNQAEQYF,TGCAGTGTTACGAATCAGGCTGAGCAGTACTTC
TRBD2,TRBV5-5,.,TRBJ2-7,CASSPILAGEQYF,TGTGCCAGCAGCCCCATCTTAGCGGGAGAGCAGTACTTC
TRBD2,TRBV7-9,once,TRBJ2-3,CAFAGGVLSTDTQYF,TGTGCCTTCGCGGGGGGTGTCCTTAGCACAGATACGCAGTATTTT
.,TRBV28,.,TRBJ1-3,CASTLSVDGNTIYF,TGTGCCAGCACCCTTTCCGTTGACGGGAACACCATATATTTT
TRBD1,TRBV2,.,TRBJ2-7,CASATGWGEQYF,TGTGCCAGCGCGACAGGGTGGGGCGAGCAGTACTTC
.,TRBV9,.,TRBJ2-7,CASSLQGATYEQYF,TGTGCCAGCAGCCTCCAAGGGGCGACCTACGAGCAGTACTTC
TRBD2,TRBV6-6,.,TRBJ2-2,CASLIGGATGELFF,TGTGCCAGCCTTATCGGGGGGGCCACCGGGGAGCTGTTTTTT
TRBD1,TRBV6-6,.,TRBJ1-5,CASSRNRGDQPQHF,TGTGCCAGCAGCCGGAACAGGGGAGATCAGCCCCAGCATTTT